This T cell receptor (beta chain) appears in the sequencing data of a study of T-cell reconstitution after alpha-beta-depleted transplantation in children. Study-wide results and limits: T-cell counts and diversity at one year following transplant were attributed mainly to newly produced T cells. Where alpha-beta T cells came from about two months after transplant was reportedly several hundred expanded graft clones. After transplant, high TCRbeta diversity at day 60 in some patients arose from surviving recipient T cells and thymic progenitors.

Preparation of the TCRbeta library was carried out with unique molecular identifiers. MiXCR, run by TCRdb on the PCR reads, gives a single entry per CDR3 protein. The profile shows about 200,000 distinct CDR3 sequences, more than 15% of them singletons. This clonotype was seen only a few times. No antigen is known for it. Germline V CDR1 and CDR2: SGHRS, YFSETQ. With 0 bases removed from V and 5 bases from J, the gap between germline ends came to 11 bases. The length of the CDR3 is 15 residues. This specimen was PBMCs, mostly from graft donor cells, taken 360 days after TCRalphabeta/CD19-depleted stem cell transplant. The rearrangement links TRBV5-1 to TRBJ2-2; the D gene could be TRBD1 or TRBD2 (5 bases each). This sequence originates from a male patient between 2 and 10 years old who had a stem cell transplant for acute lymphoblastic leukemia, so the T cells may come from the graft donor. The DNA of the CDR3 is TGCGCCAGCAGCTTGGATCCAGGGACGACCGGGGAGCTGTTTTTT. As protein: CASSLDPGTTGELFF.